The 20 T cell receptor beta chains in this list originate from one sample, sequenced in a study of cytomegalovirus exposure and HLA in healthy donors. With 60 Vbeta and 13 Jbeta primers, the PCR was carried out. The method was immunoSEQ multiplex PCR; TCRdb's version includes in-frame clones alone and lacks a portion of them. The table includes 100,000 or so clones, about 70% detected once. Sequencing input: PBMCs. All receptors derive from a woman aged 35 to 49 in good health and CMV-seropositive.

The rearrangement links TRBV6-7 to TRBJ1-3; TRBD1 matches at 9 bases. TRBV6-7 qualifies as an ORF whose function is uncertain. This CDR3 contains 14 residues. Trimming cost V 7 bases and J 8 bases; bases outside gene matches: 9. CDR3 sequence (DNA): TGTGCCAGCATCACCGGGACAGGGTGTCACACCATATATTTT. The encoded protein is CASITGTGCHTIYF.

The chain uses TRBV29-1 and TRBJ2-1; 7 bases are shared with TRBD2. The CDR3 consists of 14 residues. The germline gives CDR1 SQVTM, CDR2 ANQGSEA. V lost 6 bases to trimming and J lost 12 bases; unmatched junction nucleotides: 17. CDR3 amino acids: CSVWMSGGGESQFF. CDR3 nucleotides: TGCAGCGTGTGGATGAGCGGTGGGGGGGAATCGCAGTTCTTC.

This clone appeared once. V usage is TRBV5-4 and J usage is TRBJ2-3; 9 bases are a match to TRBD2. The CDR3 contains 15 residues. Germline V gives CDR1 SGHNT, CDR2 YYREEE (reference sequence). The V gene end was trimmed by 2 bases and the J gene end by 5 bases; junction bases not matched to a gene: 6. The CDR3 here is CASSLGGGVGDTQYF. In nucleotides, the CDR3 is TGTGCCAGCAGCTTAGGCGGGGGGGTCGGAGATACGCAGTATTTT.

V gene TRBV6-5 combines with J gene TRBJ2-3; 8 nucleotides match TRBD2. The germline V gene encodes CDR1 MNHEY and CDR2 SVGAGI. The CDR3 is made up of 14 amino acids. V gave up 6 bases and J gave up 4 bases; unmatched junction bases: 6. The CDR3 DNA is TGTGCCAGCAGGACGGGGGGGCGGGCAGATACGCAGTATTTT. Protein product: CASRTGGRADTQYF.

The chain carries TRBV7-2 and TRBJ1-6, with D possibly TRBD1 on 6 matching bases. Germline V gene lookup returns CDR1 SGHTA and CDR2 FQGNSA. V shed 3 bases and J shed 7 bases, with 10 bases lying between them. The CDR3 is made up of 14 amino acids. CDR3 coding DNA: TGTGCCAGCAGCTTCCAGGGGAAGAATTCACCCCTCCACTTT. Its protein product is CASSFQGKNSPLHF.

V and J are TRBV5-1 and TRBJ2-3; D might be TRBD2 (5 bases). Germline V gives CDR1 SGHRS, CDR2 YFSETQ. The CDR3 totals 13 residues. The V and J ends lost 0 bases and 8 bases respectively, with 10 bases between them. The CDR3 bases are TGCGCCAGCAGCTTGGCGGGGTCGGGTACGCAGTATTTT. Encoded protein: CASSLAGSGTQYF.

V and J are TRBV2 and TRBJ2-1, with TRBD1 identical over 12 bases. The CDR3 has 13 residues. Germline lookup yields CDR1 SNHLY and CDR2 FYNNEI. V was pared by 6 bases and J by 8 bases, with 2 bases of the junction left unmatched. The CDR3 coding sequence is TGTGCCAGCAGGGGGACAGGGGGCGATGAGCAGTTCTTC. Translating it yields CASRGTGGDEQFF.

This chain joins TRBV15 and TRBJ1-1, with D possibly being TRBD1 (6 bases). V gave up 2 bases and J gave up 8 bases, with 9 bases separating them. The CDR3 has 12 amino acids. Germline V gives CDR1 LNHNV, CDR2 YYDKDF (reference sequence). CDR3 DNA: TGTGCCACCAGCAGATACACAGGGGAAGCTTTCTTT. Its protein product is CATSRYTGEAFF.

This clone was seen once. CDR3 DNA: TGTGCCATCAGCGAGAGGATAGCGGGGGGGCGGCACTTCTTC. This translates into CAISERIAGGRHFF. The chain recombines TRBV10-3 with TRBJ2-1; 11 bases align to TRBD2. This CDR3 spans 14 amino acids. CDR1 ENHRY and CDR2 SYGVKD come from the germline V gene. Trimming cost V 6 bases and J 16 bases; bases outside gene matches: 14.

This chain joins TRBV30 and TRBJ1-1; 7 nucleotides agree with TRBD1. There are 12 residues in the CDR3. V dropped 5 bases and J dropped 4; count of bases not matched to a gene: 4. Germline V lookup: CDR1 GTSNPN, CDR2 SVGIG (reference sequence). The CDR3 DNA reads TGTGCCTGGGAGGGGGCCGGCACTGAAGCTTTCTTT. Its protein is CAWEGAGTEAFF.

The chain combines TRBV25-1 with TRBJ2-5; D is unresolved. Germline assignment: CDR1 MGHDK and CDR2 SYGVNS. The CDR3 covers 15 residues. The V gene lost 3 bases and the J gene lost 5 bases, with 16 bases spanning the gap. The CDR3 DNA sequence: TGTGCCAGCAGTGATAATATCCGCTCGAGGGAGACCCAGTACTTC. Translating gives CASSDNIRSRETQYF.

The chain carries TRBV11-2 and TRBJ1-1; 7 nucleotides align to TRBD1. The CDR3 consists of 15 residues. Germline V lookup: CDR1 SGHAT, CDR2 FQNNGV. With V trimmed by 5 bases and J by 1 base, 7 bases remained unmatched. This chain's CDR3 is CASSPRTGENTEAFF. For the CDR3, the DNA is TGTGCCAGCAGCCCAAGGACAGGAGAGAACACTGAAGCTTTCTTT.

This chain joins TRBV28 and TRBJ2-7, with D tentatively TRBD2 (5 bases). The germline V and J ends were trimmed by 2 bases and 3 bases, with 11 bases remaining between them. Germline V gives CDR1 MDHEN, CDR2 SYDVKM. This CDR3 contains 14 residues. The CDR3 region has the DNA TGTGCCAGCAGTTTAGGAGGCGGAGTCTACGAGCAGTACTTC. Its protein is CASSLGGGVYEQYF.

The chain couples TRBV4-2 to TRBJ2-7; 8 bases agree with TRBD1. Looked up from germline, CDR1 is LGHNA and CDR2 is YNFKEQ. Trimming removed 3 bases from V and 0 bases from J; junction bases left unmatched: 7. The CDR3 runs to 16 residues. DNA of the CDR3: TGTGCCAGCAGCCAGGCACAGGGGGGTAGCTCCTACGAGCAGTACTTC. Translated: CASSQAQGGSSYEQYF.

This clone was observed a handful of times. The CDR3 sequence is CAWNLRGASNNEQFF. DNA of the CDR3: TGTGCCTGGAACCTGCGGGGGGCCAGCAACAATGAGCAGTTCTTC. The gene calls are TRBV30 and TRBJ2-1; 8 bases are shared with TRBD2. V was pared by 4 bases and J by 5 bases, with 10 bases of the junction left unmatched. CDR1 is GTSNPN and CDR2 is SVGIG in the germline V gene (reference sequence). The CDR3 totals 15 residues.

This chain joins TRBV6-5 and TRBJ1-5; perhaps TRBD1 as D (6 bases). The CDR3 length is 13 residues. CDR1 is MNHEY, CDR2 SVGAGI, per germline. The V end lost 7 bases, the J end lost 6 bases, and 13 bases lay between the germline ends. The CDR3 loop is CASTTEQGQPQHF. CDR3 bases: TGTGCCAGCACGACTGAACAGGGTCAGCCCCAGCATTTT.

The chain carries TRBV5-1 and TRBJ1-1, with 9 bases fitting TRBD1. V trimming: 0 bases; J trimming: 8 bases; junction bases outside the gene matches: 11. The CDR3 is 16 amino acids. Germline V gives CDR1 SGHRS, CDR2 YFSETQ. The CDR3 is CASSLAGTGPIPEAFF. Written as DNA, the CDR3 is TGCGCCAGCAGCTTGGCCGGGACAGGGCCAATCCCCGAAGCTTTCTTT.

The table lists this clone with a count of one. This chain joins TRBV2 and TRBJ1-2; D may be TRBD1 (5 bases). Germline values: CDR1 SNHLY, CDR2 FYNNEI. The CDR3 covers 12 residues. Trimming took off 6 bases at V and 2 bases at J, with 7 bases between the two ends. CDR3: CASSKGNYGYTF. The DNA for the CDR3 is TGTGCCAGCAGCAAGGGGAACTATGGCTACACCTTC.

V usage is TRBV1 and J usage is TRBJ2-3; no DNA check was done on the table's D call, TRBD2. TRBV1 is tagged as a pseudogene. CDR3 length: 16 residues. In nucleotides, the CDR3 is TGCACCAGCAGCCCCTCTATGCGGGTAAGCACAGATACGCAGTATTTT. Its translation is CTSSPSMRVSTDTQYF.

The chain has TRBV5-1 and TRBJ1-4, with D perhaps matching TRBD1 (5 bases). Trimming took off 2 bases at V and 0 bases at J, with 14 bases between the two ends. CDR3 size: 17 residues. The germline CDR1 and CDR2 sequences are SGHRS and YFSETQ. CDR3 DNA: TGCGCCAGCAGCTTAGGGACTAGAGCAGCAACTAATGAAAAACTGTTTTTT. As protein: CASSLGTRAATNEKLFF.